Listed here are 25 T cell receptor beta chains from one sample, sequenced in a study of T cells in Graves' hyperthyroidism and ophthalmopathy. Amplified TCR beta CDR3 regions came from RNA transcripts. The HTBI primer set served for first-round RT-PCR of the TCR CDR3. TCRdb reprocessed the multiplex PCR reads with MiXCR, giving one entry per CDR3 protein. The profile shows approximately 400,000 distinct CDR3 sequences, around 20% of them singletons. The sequencing input was blood. The receptors derive from a man younger than 35 with Graves' ophthalmopathy.

The chain is built from TRBV10-2 and TRBJ1-6; 10 positions match TRBD1. This CDR3 comprises 19 residues. CDR1 is WSHSY, CDR2 SAAADI, per germline. J was trimmed by 2 bases and V by 4 bases; bases with no gene match: 11. The DNA for the CDR3 is TGCGCCAGCAGTGCGGTCGGGACAGGGGAGATAGCCTATAATTCACCCCTCCACTTT. It is translated as CASSAVGTGEIAYNSPLHF.

This clonotype was picked up many times. The J gene is TRBJ2-1, the V gene TRBV7-2, with 10 bases that match TRBD1. The CDR3 spans 15 residues. Losses at the gene ends were 3 bases for V and 9 bases for J; bases not matched to a gene: 8. The germline V gene has CDR1 SGHTA and CDR2 FQGNSA. CDR3 sequence reads: CASSFRDRGGIEQFF. DNA of the CDR3: TGTGCCAGCAGCTTCCGGGACAGGGGAGGTATTGAGCAGTTCTTC. The complete variable domain, with remaining parts taken from reference TRBV7-2 and TRBJ2-1, reads GAGVSQSPSNKVTEKGKDVELRCDPISGHTALYWYRQSLGQGLEFLIYFQGNSAPDKSGLPSDRFSAERTGGSVSTLTIQRTQQEDSAVYLCASSFRDRGGIEQFFGPGTRLTVL.

In its sample, this clonotype was seen many times. V usage is TRBV12-3 or TRBV12-4 and J usage is TRBJ2-7; a weak D match, TRBD2 (6 bases). This CDR3 contains 12 residues. Trimming shortened V by 8 bases and J by 7 bases, and 15 bases separated the two germline ends. DNA of the CDR3: TGTGCCAGCTCAAAGGAGGGGCGTGAGCAGTACTTC. It is translated as CASSKEGREQYF.

Notes on this clonotype: A much bigger clone sits one base away, suggesting this may be a read error. The chain recombines TRBV12-5 with TRBJ2-1; 7 nucleotides match TRBD2. The CDR3 runs to 17 residues. Germline values: CDR1 LGHNT, CDR2 FRNRAP. CDR3 in amino acids: CASSLRVGGSTYNEQFF. CDR3 in DNA: TGTGCTAGTAGTTTGAGGGTCGGGGGGTCAACCTACAATGAGCAGTTCTTC.

There are a few counts of this clonotype. The V call is TRBV20-1, the J call TRBJ2-1; 9 positions match TRBD2. CDR3 length equals 16 residues. With V trimmed by 3 bases and J by 4 bases, 10 bases remained unmatched. The germline gives CDR1 DFQATT, CDR2 SNEGSKA (reference sequence). This chain's CDR3 is CSARGGSGGFYNEQFF. The CDR3 bases are TGCAGTGCTAGGGGCGGGAGCGGGGGGTTTTACAATGAGCAGTTCTTC.

This clonotype was counted at least ten times. V gene TRBV5-1 combines with J gene TRBJ1-6; perhaps TRBD1 as D (6 bases). The CDR3 is 15 residues long. V lost 0 bases, J lost 4 bases, and 8 bases lay in between. Germline V lookup: CDR1 SGHRS, CDR2 YFSETQ. Here the CDR3 DNA reads TGCGCCAGCAGCTTGGGGCAGGGGTATAATTCACCCCTCCACTTT. This gives the protein CASSLGQGYNSPLHF.

The chain links TRBV6-2 or TRBV6-3 to TRBJ1-1, with D perhaps TRBD1 (5 bases). The CDR3 is 11 residues long. V lost 5 bases to trimming and J lost 7 bases, with 8 bases between them. Germline V gives CDR1 MNHEY, CDR2 SVGEGT. The CDR3 spells CASSDGGEAFF. The CDR3 DNA sequence: TGTGCCAGCAGTGACGGGGGTGAAGCTTTCTTT.

This clonotype was counted many times. The chain couples TRBV24-1 to TRBJ2-7; TRBD1 aligns across 8 bases. Per the germline V gene, CDR1 is KGHDR and CDR2 is SFDVKD. V was clipped by 3 bases and J by 5 bases; unmatched bases: 5. There are 14 residues in the CDR3. The CDR3 DNA is TGTGCCACCAGTGATCCTTGGACAGGGAACGAGCAGTACTTC. Protein product: CATSDPWTGNEQYF.

This clonotype was found a few times. This chain connects TRBV5-6 to TRBJ1-5; 7 bases match TRBD1. Germline V gives CDR1 SGHDT, CDR2 YYEEEE. With 2 bases clipped from V and 0 bases from J, the junction kept 8 bases outside the gene matches. The CDR3 totals 17 residues. The CDR3 loop reads CASSFRDSVYSNQPQHF. In nucleotides, the CDR3 is TGTGCCAGCAGCTTCAGGGACAGCGTTTATAGCAATCAGCCCCAGCATTTT.

This clonotype was detected only a few times. The chain carries TRBV6-1 and TRBJ1-5; the D is unclear. The CDR3 is made up of 16 amino acids. CDR1 MNHNS and CDR2 SASEGT come from the germline V gene. V lost 5 bases and J lost 7, with 21 bases in between. This chain's CDR3 is CASSSPTGRAGQPQHF. DNA of the CDR3: TGTGCCAGCAGTTCCCCCACCGGGAGGGCTGGGCAGCCCCAGCATTTT.

J is TRBJ1-2 and V is TRBV18, with D unclear. The CDR3 is 15 amino acids. V was pared by 2 bases and J by 8 bases, with 18 bases between. Germline V CDR1 and CDR2: KGHSH, LQKENI. CDR3 region: CASSPIRTIGGGYTF. The CDR3 bases are TGTGCCAGCTCACCAATCAGGACTATCGGAGGAGGCTACACCTTC.

About this clonotype: A much larger clonotype is one base distant, so this may be a read error. The genes are TRBV6-1 and TRBJ2-7; TRBD1 might be the D (6 bases). The CDR3 covers 14 residues. Germline assignment: CDR1 MNHNS and CDR2 SASEGT. The CDR3 DNA sequence: TGTGCCACCGCGGACAGACCGCCGGTTTACGGGCAGTACTTC. Residues: CATADRPPVYGQYF.

This clonotype occurred many times. This rearrangement joins TRBV7-2 to TRBJ2-3; D gene uncertain. The V end was cut by 5 bases, the J end by 4 bases, with 7 bases between. Per the germline V gene, CDR1 is SGHTA and CDR2 is FQGNSA. This CDR3 is 12 amino acids long. Here the CDR3 DNA reads TGTGCCAGCAGCCGCCGGTCAGATACGCAGTATTTT. Translating gives CASSRRSDTQYF.

This clonotype has ten or more counts. The V call is TRBV20-1, the J call TRBJ1-2; 10 nucleotides align to TRBD1. Germline CDR1 and CDR2: DFQATT and SNEGSKA (reference sequence). J was trimmed by 1 base and V by 6 bases; bases with no gene match: 8. CDR3 length: 15 amino acids. This CDR3 is CSAASTGGVNYGYTF. The CDR3 DNA reads TGCAGTGCAGCATCGACAGGGGGCGTTAACTATGGCTACACCTTC.

The chain has TRBV6-6 and TRBJ2-3, with D tentatively TRBD1 (5 bases). CDR1 and CDR2 (germline): MNHNY, SVGAGI (reference sequence). Deletions cut 0 bases from V and 4 bases from J, with 17 bases between. This CDR3 has 17 amino acids. The CDR3 loop reads CASSYSGPGKGPDTQYF. The DNA for the CDR3 is TGTGCCAGCAGTTACTCTGGCCCAGGGAAAGGGCCAGATACGCAGTATTTT.

The chain carries TRBV7-8 and TRBJ2-3; 11 bases are shared with TRBD2. This CDR3 has 17 residues. V was pared by 2 bases and J by 2 bases, with 6 bases of the junction left unmatched. Germline CDR1 is SGHVS and CDR2 is FQNEAQ. CDR3 nucleotides: TGTGCCAGCAGCTTAAGGGTAGCGGGGGGGGACACAGATACGCAGTATTTT. It yields the protein CASSLRVAGGDTDTQYF. The full variable domain, in which reference TRBV7-8 and TRBJ2-3 provide the parts outside the CDR3, is GAGVSQSPRYKVAKRGQDVALRCDPISGHVSLFWYQQALGQGPEFLTYFQNEAQLDKSGLPSDRFFAERPEGSVSTLKIQRTQQEDSAVYLCASSLRVAGGDTDTQYFGPGTRLTVL.

This clonotype was counted between two and nine times. This CDR3 reads CASSYPTGRNEQFF. The CDR3 region has the DNA TGCGCCAGCAGCTACCCGACAGGGCGCAATGAGCAGTTCTTC. This chain uses TRBV5-1 with TRBJ2-1, with 7 nucleotides matching TRBD1. Germline-derived CDR1 and CDR2 are SGHRS and YFSETQ. V shed 3 bases, J shed 6 bases, and the junction held 6 bases outside the gene matches. The CDR3 runs to 14 residues.

In its sample, this clonotype was seen many times. The chain joins TRBV20-1 to TRBJ1-1; D may be TRBD1 (6 bases). Trimming stripped 3 bases from V and 2 bases from J, with 13 bases between. The CDR3 loop spans 14 amino acids. Germline V gives CDR1 DFQATT, CDR2 SNEGSKA (reference sequence). CDR3 coding DNA: TGCAGTGCTAGTCGGGGGCAGTCCAACACTGAAGCTTTCTTT. Encoded protein: CSASRGQSNTEAFF.

As for this clonotype: Given a much more abundant clone one base away, this may be a read error. The chain joins TRBV11-2 to TRBJ2-1; perhaps D is TRBD1 or TRBD2 (6 bases each). TRBJ2-7 explains the end of the DNA better; the J call may be wrong. Germline CDR1 SGHAT, CDR2 FQNNGV. CDR3 length: 18 residues. CDR3 protein: CASSLRRGGGPSYNEQYF. For the CDR3, the DNA is TGTGCCAGCAGCTTAAGGCGGGGTGGGGGCCCCTCATACAATGAGCAGTACTTC.

This clonotype was seen many times. V usage is TRBV2 and J usage is TRBJ2-1, with D unresolved. Trimming left V 6 bases short and J 5 bases short, with 8 bases between. This CDR3 is built from 12 residues. Germline V gene sequence: CDR1 SNHLY, CDR2 FYNNEI. The CDR3 loop reads CASRGGDNEQFF. Here the CDR3 DNA reads TGTGCCAGCAGGGGTGGGGACAATGAGCAGTTCTTC.

On this clonotype: One end of the junction does not line up with germline, which may come from a read error. V is TRBV2 and J is TRBJ2-1, with 10 bases lining up with TRBD2. This CDR3 region has 15 residues. CDR1 and CDR2 from the germline V gene are SNHLY and FYNNEI. The CDR3 sequence: CASSLSGGAYNEQLF. Written as DNA, the CDR3 is TGTGCCAGCAGCTTAAGCGGGGGGGCCTACAATGAGCAGCTCTTC.

This clonotype was observed many times. The V and J genes are TRBV11-2 and TRBJ1-2; TRBD1 might be the D (5 bases). This CDR3 spans 15 amino acids. Trimming left V 6 bases short and J 0 bases short, with 14 bases between. Germline values: CDR1 SGHAT, CDR2 FQNNGV. The CDR3 nucleotides are TGTGCCAGCAGTTGGGGCAGCGGATCTAACTATGGCTACACCTTC. As protein: CASSWGSGSNYGYTF.

Only one count was recorded for this clonotype. It may be a read error: a sequence one base away is much more abundant. The V call is TRBV7-2, the J call TRBJ2-3; 8 bases align to TRBD2. The CDR3 is 16 residues long. CDR1 and CDR2 (germline): SGHTA, FQGNSA. J lost 2 bases, V lost 3 bases, and 7 bases had no gene match. Here the CDR3 DNA reads TGTGCCAGCAGCTTTTTTAGCGGGGCTAACACAGATACGCAGTATTTT. This codes for CASSFFSGANTDTQYF. Full variable domain (rest looked up from reference TRBV7-2 and TRBJ2-3): GAGVSQSPSNKVTEKGKDVELRCDPISGHTALYWYRQSLGQGLEFLIYFQGNSAPDKSGLPSDRFSAERTGGSVSTLTIQRTQQEDSAVYLCASSFFSGANTDTQYFGPGTRLTVL.

At least ten counts were recorded for this clonotype. The chain links TRBV12-3 or TRBV12-4 to TRBJ2-3, with 9 bases fitting TRBD2. There are 16 residues in the CDR3. V was clipped by 1 base and J by 0 bases; unmatched bases: 2. In DNA, the CDR3 is TGTGCCAGCAGTTTAGGGGCGGGGGGGAGCACAGATACGCAGTATTTT. This encodes CASSLGAGGSTDTQYF.

This CDR3 is CASSPQVGLAGGGRDTQYF. The CDR3 bases are TGTGCCAGCAGCCCTCAGGTTGGGTTAGCGGGGGGGGGACGAGATACGCAGTATTTT. The J gene is TRBJ2-3, the V gene TRBV3-1; 11 bases agree with TRBD2. CDR1 is LGHDT, CDR2 YNNKEL, per germline (reference sequence). With 4 bases clipped from V and 5 bases from J, the junction kept 17 bases outside the gene matches. This CDR3 is 19 amino acids long.